This T cell receptor (beta chain) appears in the sequencing data of a study of Ad26.COV2.S vaccination and SARS-CoV-2 variants. Overall study: Within the COV1001 Ad26.COV2.S trial arm, the donor was enrolled.

Points from the study as a whole: Reports say spike-specific CD8+ and CD4+ T cell responses covered substantial breadth after vaccination.

From germline, CDR1 is SEHNR and CDR2 FQNEAQ (reference sequence). The trim removed 4 bases at V and 5 bases at J, leaving 10 bases unmatched. This CDR3 comprises 15 residues. Remarks on this clone: The antigen is unknown.

Treatment denoted: some 20 received Ad26.COV2.S at low or high dose, single or two shots; 5 received placebo; per-sample allocation not given. Vaccine and placebo recipients were sampled on day 63 after the first injection. An adult donor aged 18-55 years was enrolled in Boston. The table came from immunoSEQ multiplex PCR; TCRdb's copy has only in-frame clones and leaves some out. The sample has 350,000 to 450,000 clones, 92% seen once; the top ten hold approximately 1.6%. The chain uses TRBV7-9 and TRBJ2-5; 7 bases are a match to TRBD2. Sample: peripheral blood, taken in a trial of Ad26.COV2.S vaccine versus placebo. The source of this sequence is a person between 18 and 60 years old who received the Ad26.COV2.S COVID-19 vaccine or a placebo. The DNA for the CDR3 is TGTGCCAGCAGCTCGGGACTACTCCGGGCTGAGACCCAGTACTTC. Translation: CASSSGLLRAETQYF. The full variable domain, with the rest looked up from reference TRBV7-9 and TRBJ2-5, is DTGVSQNPRHKITKRGQNVTFRCDPISEHNRLYWYRQTLGQGPEFLTYFQNEAQLEKSRLLSDRFSAERPKGSFSTLEIQRTEQGDSAMYLCASSSGLLRAETQYFGPGTRLLVL.